This T cell receptor beta chain was identified in a study of shared T cell receptors in the human thymus. The germline V gene encodes CDR1 KGHSH and CDR2 LQKENI. The CDR3 sequence is 20 residues long. The ends were cut back, 2 bases at V and 2 bases at J, with 27 bases in the middle. The method was immunoSEQ multiplex PCR; TCRdb's version includes in-frame clones alone and lacks a portion of them. The sample includes 700,000 or so clones, roughly 88% of them seen just once. These data were also reused for a study on human thymus T cells. As that report states: Resections obtained during corrective heart surgery supplied the thymus tissue.

This receptor was obtained from a girl less than two years old with a congenital heart defect. V is TRBV18 and J is TRBJ1-1; D may be TRBD1 (6 bases). Specimen: thymocytes. DNA for the CDR3: TGTGCCAGCTCACCATCATGGTCACCACAGGGCTGTTGGATCAACACTGAAGCTTTCTTT. Translating it yields CASSPSWSPQGCWINTEAFF. Variable domain in full (rest from reference TRBV18 and TRBJ1-1): NAGVMQNPRHLVRRRGQEARLRCSPMKGHSHVYWYRQLPEEGLKFMVYLQKENIIDESGMPKERFSAEFPKEGPSILRIQQVVRGDSAAYFCASSPSWSPQGCWINTEAFFGQGTRLTVV.